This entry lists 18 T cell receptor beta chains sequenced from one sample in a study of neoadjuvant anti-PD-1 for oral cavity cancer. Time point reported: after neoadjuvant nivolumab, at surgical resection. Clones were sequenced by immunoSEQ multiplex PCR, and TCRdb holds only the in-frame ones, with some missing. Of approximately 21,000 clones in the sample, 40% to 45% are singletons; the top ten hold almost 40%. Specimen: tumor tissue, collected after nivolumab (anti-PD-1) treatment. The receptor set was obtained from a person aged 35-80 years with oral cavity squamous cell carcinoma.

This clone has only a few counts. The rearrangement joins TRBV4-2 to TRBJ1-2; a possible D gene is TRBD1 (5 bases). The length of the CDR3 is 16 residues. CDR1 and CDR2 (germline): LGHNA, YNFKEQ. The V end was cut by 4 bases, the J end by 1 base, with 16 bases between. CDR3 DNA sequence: TGTGCCAGCAGCCTGGATAATGGGGCCGTTAACTATGGCTACACCTTC. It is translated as CASSLDNGAVNYGYTF.

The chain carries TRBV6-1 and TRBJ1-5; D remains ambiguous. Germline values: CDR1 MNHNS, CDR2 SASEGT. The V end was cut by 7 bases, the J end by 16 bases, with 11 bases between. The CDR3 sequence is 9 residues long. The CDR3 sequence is CASTLGRHF. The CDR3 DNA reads TGTGCCAGCACACTGGGCCGACATTTT.

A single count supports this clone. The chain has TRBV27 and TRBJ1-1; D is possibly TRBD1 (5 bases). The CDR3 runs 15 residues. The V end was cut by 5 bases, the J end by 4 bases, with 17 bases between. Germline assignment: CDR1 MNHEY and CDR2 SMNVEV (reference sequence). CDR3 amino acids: CASSIQGVGITEAFF. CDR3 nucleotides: TGTGCCAGCAGTATTCAGGGTGTGGGTATCACTGAAGCTTTCTTT.

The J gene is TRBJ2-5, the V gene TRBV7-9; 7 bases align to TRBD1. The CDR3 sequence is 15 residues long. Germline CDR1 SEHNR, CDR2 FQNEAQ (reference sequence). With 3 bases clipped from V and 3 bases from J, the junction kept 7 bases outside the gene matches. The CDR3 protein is CASSFRQGREETQYF. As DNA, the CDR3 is TGTGCCAGCAGCTTCCGACAGGGACGGGAAGAGACCCAGTACTTC.

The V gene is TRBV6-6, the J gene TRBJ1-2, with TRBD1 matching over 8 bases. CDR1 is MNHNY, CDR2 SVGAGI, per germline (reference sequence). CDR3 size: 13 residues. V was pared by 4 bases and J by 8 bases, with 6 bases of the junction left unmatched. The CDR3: CASSSTGDIGYTF. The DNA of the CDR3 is TGTGCCAGCAGTTCGACAGGGGACATCGGCTACACCTTC.

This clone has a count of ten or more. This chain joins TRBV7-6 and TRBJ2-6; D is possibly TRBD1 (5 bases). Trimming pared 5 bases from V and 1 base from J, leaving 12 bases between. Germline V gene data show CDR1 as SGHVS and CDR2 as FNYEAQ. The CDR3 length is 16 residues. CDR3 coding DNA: TGTGCCAGCAGCCGGATGGCAGGGTCTGGGGCCAACGTCCTGACTTTC. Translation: CASSRMAGSGANVLTF.

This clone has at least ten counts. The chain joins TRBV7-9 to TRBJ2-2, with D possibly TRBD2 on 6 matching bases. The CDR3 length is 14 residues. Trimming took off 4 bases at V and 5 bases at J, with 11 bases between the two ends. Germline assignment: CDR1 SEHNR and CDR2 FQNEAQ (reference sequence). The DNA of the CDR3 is TGTGCCAGCAGCTACTGGGGGGATACCGGGGAGCTGTTTTTT. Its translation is CASSYWGDTGELFF.

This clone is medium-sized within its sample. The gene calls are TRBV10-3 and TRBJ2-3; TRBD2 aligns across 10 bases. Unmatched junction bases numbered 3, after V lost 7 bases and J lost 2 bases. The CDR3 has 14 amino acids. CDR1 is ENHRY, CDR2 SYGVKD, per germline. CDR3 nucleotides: TGTGCCATCACCGGGACTAGCGACACAGATACGCAGTATTTT. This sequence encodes CAITGTSDTDTQYF.

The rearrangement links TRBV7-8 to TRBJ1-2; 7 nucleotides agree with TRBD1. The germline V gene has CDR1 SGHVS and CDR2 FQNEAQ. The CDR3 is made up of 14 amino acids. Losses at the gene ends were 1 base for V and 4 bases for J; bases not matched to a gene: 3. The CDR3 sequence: CASSLGQGSYGYTF. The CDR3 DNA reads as TGTGCCAGCAGCTTAGGACAGGGCAGCTATGGCTACACCTTC.

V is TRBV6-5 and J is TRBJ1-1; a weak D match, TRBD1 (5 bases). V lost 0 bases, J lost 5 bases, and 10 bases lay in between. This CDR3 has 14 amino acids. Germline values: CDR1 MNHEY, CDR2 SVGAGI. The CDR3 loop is CASSYSSGWTEAFF. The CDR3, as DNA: TGTGCCAGCAGTTACTCGTCAGGGTGGACTGAAGCTTTCTTT.

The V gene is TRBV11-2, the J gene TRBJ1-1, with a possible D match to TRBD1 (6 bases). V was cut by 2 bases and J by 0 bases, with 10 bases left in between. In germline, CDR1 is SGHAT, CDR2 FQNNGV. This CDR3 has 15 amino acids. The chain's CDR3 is CASSLRGTLNTEAFF. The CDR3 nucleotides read TGTGCCAGCAGCTTAAGGGGGACACTGAACACTGAAGCTTTCTTT.

The CDR3 DNA follows: TGCGCCAGCAGCCAAGCCCACAGGGGGCCCCCAAATCAGCCCCAGCATTTT. This gives the protein CASSQAHRGPPNQPQHF. The gene calls are TRBV4-3 and TRBJ1-5; 9 positions agree with TRBD1. This CDR3 region has 17 residues. CDR1 is LGHNA and CDR2 is YSLEER in the germline V gene. J was trimmed by 4 bases and V by 1 base; bases with no gene match: 8.

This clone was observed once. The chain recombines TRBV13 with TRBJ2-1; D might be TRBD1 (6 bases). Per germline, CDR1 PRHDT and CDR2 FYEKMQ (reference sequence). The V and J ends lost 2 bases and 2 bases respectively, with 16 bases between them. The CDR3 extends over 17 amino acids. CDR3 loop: CASSLRGVGGPYNEQFF. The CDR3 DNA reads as TGTGCCAGCAGCTTAAGGGGTGTAGGGGGTCCCTACAATGAGCAGTTCTTC. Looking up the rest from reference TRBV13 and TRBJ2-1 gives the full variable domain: AAGVIQSPRHLIKEKRETATLKCYPIPRHDTVYWYQQGPGQDPQFLISFYEKMQSDKGSIPDRFSAQQFSDYHSELNMSSLELGDSALYFCASSLRGVGGPYNEQFFGPGTRLTVL.

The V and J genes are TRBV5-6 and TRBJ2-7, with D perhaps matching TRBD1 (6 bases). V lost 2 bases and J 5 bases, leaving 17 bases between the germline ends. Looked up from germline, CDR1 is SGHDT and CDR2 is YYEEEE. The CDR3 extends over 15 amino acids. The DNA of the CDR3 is TGTGCCAGCAGCTTTCCCGGGACATTGGCTGACGAGCAGTACTTC. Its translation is CASSFPGTLADEQYF.

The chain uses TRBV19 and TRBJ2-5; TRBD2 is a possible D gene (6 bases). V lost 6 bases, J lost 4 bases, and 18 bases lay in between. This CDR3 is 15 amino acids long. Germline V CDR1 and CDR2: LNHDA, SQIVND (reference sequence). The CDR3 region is CASRSPSSAPETQYF. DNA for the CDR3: TGTGCCAGTAGAAGTCCCTCTAGCGCCCCAGAGACCCAGTACTTC.

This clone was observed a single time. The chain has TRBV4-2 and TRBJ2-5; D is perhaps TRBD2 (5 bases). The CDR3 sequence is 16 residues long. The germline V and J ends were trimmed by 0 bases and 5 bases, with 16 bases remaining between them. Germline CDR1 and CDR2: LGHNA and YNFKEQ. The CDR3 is CASSQDEGPTRETQYF. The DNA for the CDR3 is TGTGCCAGCAGCCAAGATGAGGGCCCCACAAGGGAGACCCAGTACTTC.

The CDR3 region has the DNA TGTGCCAGCAGCTTGGGATCGCAAGCCATGGGCAATGAGCAGTTCTTC. It specifies CASSLGSQAMGNEQFF. V gene TRBV5-4 combines with J gene TRBJ2-1; D gene ambiguous. Trimming stripped 0 bases from V and 6 bases from J, with 16 bases between. The CDR3 covers 16 residues. The germline gives CDR1 SGHNT, CDR2 YYREEE (reference sequence).

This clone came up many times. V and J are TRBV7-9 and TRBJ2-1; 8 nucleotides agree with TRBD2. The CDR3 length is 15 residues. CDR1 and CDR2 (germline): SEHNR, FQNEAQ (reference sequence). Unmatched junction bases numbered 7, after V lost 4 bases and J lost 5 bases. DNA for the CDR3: TGTGCCAGCAGCTCTCGCGGGGGGCGGGACAATGAGCAGTTCTTC. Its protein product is CASSSRGGRDNEQFF.